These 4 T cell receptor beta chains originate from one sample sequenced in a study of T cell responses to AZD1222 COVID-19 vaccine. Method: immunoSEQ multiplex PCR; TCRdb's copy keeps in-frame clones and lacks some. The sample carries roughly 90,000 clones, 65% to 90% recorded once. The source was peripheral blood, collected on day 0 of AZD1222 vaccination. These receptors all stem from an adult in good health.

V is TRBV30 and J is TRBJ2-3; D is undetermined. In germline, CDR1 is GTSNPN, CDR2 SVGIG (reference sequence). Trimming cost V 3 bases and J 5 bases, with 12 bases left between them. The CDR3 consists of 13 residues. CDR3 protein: CAWRGNRLDTQYF. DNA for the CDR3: TGTGCCTGGAGGGGTAACCGCTTAGATACGCAGTATTTT.

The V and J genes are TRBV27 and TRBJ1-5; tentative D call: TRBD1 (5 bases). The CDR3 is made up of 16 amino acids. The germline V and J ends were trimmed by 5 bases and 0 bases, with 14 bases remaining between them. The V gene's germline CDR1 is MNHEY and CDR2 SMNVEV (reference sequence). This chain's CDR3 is CASSPNRQYSNQPQHF. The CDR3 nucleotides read TGTGCCAGCAGTCCAAACCGACAGTATAGCAATCAGCCCCAGCATTTT.

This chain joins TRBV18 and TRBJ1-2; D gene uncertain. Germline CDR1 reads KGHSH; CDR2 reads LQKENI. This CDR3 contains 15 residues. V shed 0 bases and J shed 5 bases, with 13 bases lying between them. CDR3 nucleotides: TGTGCCAGCTCACCACCTGTCGGTACCATATATGGCTACACCTTC. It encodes CASSPPVGTIYGYTF.

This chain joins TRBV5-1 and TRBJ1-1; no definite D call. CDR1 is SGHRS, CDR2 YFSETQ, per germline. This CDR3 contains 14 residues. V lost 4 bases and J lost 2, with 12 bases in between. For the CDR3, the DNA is TGCGCCAGCAGCAGCGGACGGCAAAACACTGAAGCTTTCTTT. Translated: CASSSGRQNTEAFF.